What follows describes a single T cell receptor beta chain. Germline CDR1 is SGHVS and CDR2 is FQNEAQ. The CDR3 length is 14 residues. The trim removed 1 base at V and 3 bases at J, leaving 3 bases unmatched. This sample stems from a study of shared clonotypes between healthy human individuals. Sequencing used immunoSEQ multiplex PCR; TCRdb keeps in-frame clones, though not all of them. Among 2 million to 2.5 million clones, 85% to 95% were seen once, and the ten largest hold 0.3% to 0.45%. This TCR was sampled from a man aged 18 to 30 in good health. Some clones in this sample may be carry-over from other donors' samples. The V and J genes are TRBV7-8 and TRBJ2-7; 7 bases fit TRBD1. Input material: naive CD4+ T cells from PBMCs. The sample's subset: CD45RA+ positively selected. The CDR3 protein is CASSLGQGIYEQYF. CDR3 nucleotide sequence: TGTGCCAGCAGCTTAGGACAGGGTATCTACGAGCAGTACTTC. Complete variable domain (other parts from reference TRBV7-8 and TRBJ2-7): GAGVSQSPRYKVAKRGQDVALRCDPISGHVSLFWYQQALGQGPEFLTYFQNEAQLDKSGLPSDRFFAERPEGSVSTLKIQRTQQEDSAVYLCASSLGQGIYEQYFGPGTRLTVT.